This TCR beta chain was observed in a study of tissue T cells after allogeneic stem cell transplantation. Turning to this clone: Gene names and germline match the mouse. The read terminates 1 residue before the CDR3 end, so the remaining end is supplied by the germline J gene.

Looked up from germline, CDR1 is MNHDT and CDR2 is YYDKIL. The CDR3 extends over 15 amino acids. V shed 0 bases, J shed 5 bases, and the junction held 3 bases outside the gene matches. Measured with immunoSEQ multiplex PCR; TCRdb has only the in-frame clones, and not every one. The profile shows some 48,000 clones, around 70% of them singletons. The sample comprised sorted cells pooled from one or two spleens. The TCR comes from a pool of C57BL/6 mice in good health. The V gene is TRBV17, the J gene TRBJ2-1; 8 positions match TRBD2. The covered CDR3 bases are TGTGCTAGCAGTAGAGACTGGGGGGTTCATGCTGAGCAGTTC. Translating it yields CASSRDWGVHAEQF. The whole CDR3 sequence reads CASSRDWGVHAEQFF.